A selection of T cell receptor beta chains follows, all from one sample in a study of blood T cells in healthy people across ages. TCRdb called the 5' RACE reads again in MiXCR, with one record for every CDR3 protein. The sample carries hundreds of thousands of distinct CDR3 sequences, about three fifths recorded once. The sequenced sample was blood. These receptors all stem from a man aged 25 to 40 in good health. The CDR3 runs from the conserved cysteine through the conserved F or W. The D gene is left open where the match is weak. Part of the rows lack a size; the others show once, few, many or a class for expanded clones.

clone size: .; J gene: TRBJ2-4; D gene: .; V gene: TRBV20-1; CDR3 DNA: TGCAGTGCTAGCGGGACGCAAGGTCAAAACATTCAGTACTTC; CDR3 protein: CSASGTQGQNIQYF
clone size: .; J gene: TRBJ1-2; D gene: TRBD1; V gene: TRBV4-3; CDR3 DNA: TGCGCCAGCAGCCAAGAACCGGCGACAGGGAACTTGGGTGGCTACACCTTC; CDR3 protein: CASSQEPATGNLGGYTF
clone size: .; J gene: TRBJ1-4; D gene: .; V gene: TRBV4-3; CDR3 DNA: TGCGCCAGCAGCCAAGATCGGAGGGGTGGAAAACTGTTTTTT; CDR3 protein: CASSQDRRGGKLFF
clone size: once; J gene: TRBJ2-7; D gene: TRBD2; V gene: TRBV7-8; CDR3 DNA: TGTGCCAGCAGCTTGGGGCTAGCGGGAGACTCTTACGAGCAGTACTTC; CDR3 protein: CASSLGLAGDSYEQYF
clone size: .; J gene: TRBJ2-1; D gene: .; V gene: TRBV5-1; CDR3 DNA: TGCGCCAGCAGCTTGGAGTCGTCTTACAATGAGCAGTTCTTC; CDR3 protein: CASSLESSYNEQFF
clone size: few; J gene: TRBJ2-5; D gene: TRBD2; V gene: TRBV19; CDR3 DNA: TGTGCCAGTAGTCTGCAACCCATGGGACTAGCGGGTCAAGAGACCCAGTACTTC; CDR3 protein: CASSLQPMGLAGQETQYF
clone size: .; J gene: TRBJ2-7; D gene: TRBD2; V gene: TRBV27; CDR3 DNA: TGTGCCAGCAGTCATAGACTAGCGGAAAACTACGAGCAGTACTTC; CDR3 protein: CASSHRLAENYEQYF
clone size: .; J gene: TRBJ2-1; D gene: .; V gene: TRBV27; CDR3 DNA: TGTGCCAGCAGTTCCTCAGGGCACCCTTACAATGAGCAGTTCTTC; CDR3 protein: CASSSSGHPYNEQFF
clone size: few; J gene: TRBJ2-7; D gene: TRBD2; V gene: TRBV20-1; CDR3 DNA: TGCAGTGCTAGAGACGGGAGGGCCTCTAATAACGAGCAGTACTTC; CDR3 protein: CSARDGRASNNEQYF
clone size: once; J gene: TRBJ2-6; D gene: TRBD2; V gene: TRBV20-1; CDR3 DNA: TGCAGTGCTAGTTCGGGGGGGTCTGGGGCCAACGTCCTGACTTTC; CDR3 protein: CSASSGGSGANVLTF
clone size: .; J gene: TRBJ1-2; D gene: .; V gene: TRBV10-3; CDR3 DNA: TGTGCCACGCGAACTCGACAGGCGTGGGGCTACACCTTC; CDR3 protein: CATRTRQAWGYTF
clone size: .; J gene: TRBJ2-3; D gene: TRBD2; V gene: TRBV6-4; CDR3 DNA: TGTGCCAGCAGTGACGGGGGACTACCCACAGATACGCAGTATTTT; CDR3 protein: CASSDGGLPTDTQYF
clone size: .; J gene: TRBJ2-3; D gene: TRBD2; V gene: TRBV5-1; CDR3 DNA: TGCGCCAGCAGCTCGACTAGCGGGAGAGAAGATACGCAGTATTTT; CDR3 protein: CASSSTSGREDTQYF
clone size: .; J gene: TRBJ1-4; D gene: .; V gene: TRBV27; CDR3 DNA: TGTGCCAGCAGTTTAAGGGGAGGGGTCATCGTTGAAAAACTGTTTTTT; CDR3 protein: CASSLRGGVIVEKLFF
clone size: .; J gene: TRBJ2-1; D gene: .; V gene: TRBV5-1; CDR3 DNA: TGCGCCAGCAGCTCCAGGGAAGGACTCAATGAGCAGTTCTTC; CDR3 protein: CASSSREGLNEQFF
clone size: .; J gene: TRBJ1-1; D gene: TRBD1; V gene: TRBV5-1; CDR3 DNA: TGCGCCAGCAGCTTGGGTTCCAGGGGGCAATCTGAAGCTTTCTTT; CDR3 protein: CASSLGSRGQSEAFF
clone size: once; J gene: TRBJ2-7; D gene: .; V gene: TRBV6-1; CDR3 DNA: TGTGCCAGCAGTGAATCTGGGACTGGCCCCTACGAGCAGCACTTC; CDR3 protein: CASSESGTGPYEQHF
clone size: .; J gene: TRBJ2-7; D gene: .; V gene: TRBV7-2; CDR3 DNA: TGTGCCAGCAGCTTAGCGGGGACCGAGAGCTCCTACGAGCAGTACTTC; CDR3 protein: CASSLAGTESSYEQYF
clone size: .; J gene: TRBJ1-1; D gene: TRBD1; V gene: TRBV12-3/TRBV12-4; CDR3 DNA: TGTGCCAGCAGTCCCGGACAGGGGGTGCTGGGCACTGAAGCTTTCTTT; CDR3 protein: CASSPGQGVLGTEAFF
clone size: .; J gene: TRBJ1-5; D gene: TRBD1; V gene: TRBV12-3/TRBV12-4; CDR3 DNA: TGTGCCAGCAGCGCTCAGGGGGCAAAAAGCAATCAGCCCCAGCATTTT; CDR3 protein: CASSAQGAKSNQPQHF
clone size: few; J gene: TRBJ2-5; D gene: .; V gene: TRBV15; CDR3 DNA: TGTGCCACCAGCCCTCAACAAGAGACCCAGTACTTC; CDR3 protein: CATSPQQETQYF
clone size: .; J gene: TRBJ1-2; D gene: .; V gene: TRBV3-1; CDR3 DNA: TGTGCCAGCAGCCAAGACAGTTCCTATGGCTACACCTTC; CDR3 protein: CASSQDSSYGYTF
clone size: .; J gene: TRBJ2-3; D gene: TRBD2; V gene: TRBV20-1; CDR3 DNA: TGCAGTGCTCGAGCGGGGGGCGGAGGGGATACGCAGTATTTT; CDR3 protein: CSARAGGGGDTQYF
clone size: few; J gene: TRBJ2-2; D gene: TRBD2; V gene: TRBV12-3/TRBV12-4; CDR3 DNA: TGTGCCAGCGAAACTAGCGGGGTTAAAACCGGGGAGCTGTTTTTT; CDR3 protein: CASETSGVKTGELFF
clone size: .; J gene: TRBJ2-5; D gene: TRBD2; V gene: TRBV29-1; CDR3 DNA: TGCAGCGTCCTAAAATCCTCTAGCGGGAGGGCGCGGGAGACCCAGTACTTC; CDR3 protein: CSVLKSSSGRARETQYF
clone size: few; J gene: TRBJ2-1; D gene: .; V gene: TRBV20-1; CDR3 DNA: TGCAGTGCTAGTATCGGAGCGGGCAATGAGCAGTTCTTC; CDR3 protein: CSASIGAGNEQFF
clone size: .; J gene: TRBJ1-6; D gene: .; V gene: TRBV2; CDR3 DNA: TGTGCCAGCAGTGAAGTGGAGTATTCACCCCTCCACTTT; CDR3 protein: CASSEVEYSPLHF
clone size: .; J gene: TRBJ1-1; D gene: .; V gene: TRBV20-1; CDR3 DNA: TGCAGTGCTCCGGGCACCACTGAAGCTTTCTTT; CDR3 protein: CSAPGTTEAFF
clone size: .; J gene: TRBJ2-1; D gene: TRBD2; V gene: TRBV10-3; CDR3 DNA: TGTGCCATCAGTGATTCAACTAGCGGGAGATACGATGAGCAGTTCTTC; CDR3 protein: CAISDSTSGRYDEQFF
clone size: .; J gene: TRBJ2-3; D gene: .; V gene: TRBV11-2; CDR3 DNA: TGTGCCAGCAGCTTACAGGAATGGGATACGCAGTATTTT; CDR3 protein: CASSLQEWDTQYF
clone size: .; J gene: TRBJ1-2; D gene: TRBD1; V gene: TRBV29-1; CDR3 DNA: TGCAGCGTGACTATGAGACAGGGGGCTGGGAGCTACACCTTC; CDR3 protein: CSVTMRQGAGSYTF
clone size: few; J gene: TRBJ1-1; D gene: .; V gene: TRBV20-1; CDR3 DNA: TGCAGTGGTAATAAGGACAGCTTGAACACTGAAGCTTTCTTT; CDR3 protein: CSGNKDSLNTEAFF